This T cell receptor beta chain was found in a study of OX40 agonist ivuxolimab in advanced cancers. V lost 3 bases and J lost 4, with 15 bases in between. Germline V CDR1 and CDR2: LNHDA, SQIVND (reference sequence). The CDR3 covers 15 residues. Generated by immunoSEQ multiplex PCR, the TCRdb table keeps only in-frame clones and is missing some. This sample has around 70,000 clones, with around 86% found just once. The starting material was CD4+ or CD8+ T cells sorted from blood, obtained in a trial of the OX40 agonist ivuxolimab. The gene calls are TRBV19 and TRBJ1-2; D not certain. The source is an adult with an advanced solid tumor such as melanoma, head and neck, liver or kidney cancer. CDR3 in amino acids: CASSIGLRVRYGYTF. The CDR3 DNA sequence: TGTGCCAGTAGTATTGGTTTGAGAGTACGCTATGGCTACACCTTC.